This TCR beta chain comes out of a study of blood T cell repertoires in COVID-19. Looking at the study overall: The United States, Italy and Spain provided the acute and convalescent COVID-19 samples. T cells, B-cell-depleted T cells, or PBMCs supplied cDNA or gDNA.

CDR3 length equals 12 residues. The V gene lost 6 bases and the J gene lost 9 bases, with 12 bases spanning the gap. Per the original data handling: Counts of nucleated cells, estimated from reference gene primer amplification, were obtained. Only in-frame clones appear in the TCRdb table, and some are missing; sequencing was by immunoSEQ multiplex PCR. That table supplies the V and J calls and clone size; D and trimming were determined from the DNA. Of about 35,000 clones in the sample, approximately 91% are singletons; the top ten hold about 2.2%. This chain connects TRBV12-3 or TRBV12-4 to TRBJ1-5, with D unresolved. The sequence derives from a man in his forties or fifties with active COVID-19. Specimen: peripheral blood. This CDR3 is CASSLGGTPQHF. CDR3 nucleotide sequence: TGTGCCAGCAGCCTCGGCGGCACGCCCCAGCATTTT.